Listed below are T cell receptor beta chains from one sample, sequenced in a study of cytomegalovirus exposure and HLA in healthy donors. The protocol was immunoSEQ multiplex PCR, while the TCRdb copy is restricted to in-frame clones and leaves out a portion. The sample carries 65,000 to 90,000 clones, roughly 82% recorded once. The sample was PBMCs. The receptors come from a man aged 18-30 years in good health and CMV-seronegative. Both conserved end residues are part of each CDR3. D genes are given only for firm matches. Expanded clones are given a class, and other clones once, few, many or no size at all.

>NA|TRBV28|TRBJ1-6|NA
CASSLDTGSSPLHF
TGTGCCAGCAGTTTGGACACAGGGAGTTCACCCCTCCACTTT
>NA|TRBV6-6|TRBJ2-7|TRBD1
CASSNQGVGYEQYF
TGTGCCAGCAGTAATCAGGGGGTAGGCTACGAGCAGTACTTC
>NA|TRBV7-2|TRBJ1-5|NA
CASSSRGGARQPQHF
TGTGCCAGCAGCTCGCGGGGTGGGGCAAGACAGCCCCAGCATTTT
>NA|TRBV2|TRBJ2-4|TRBD1
CASSEGQGASGKNIQYF
TGTGCCAGCAGTGAGGGACAGGGGGCTAGTGGCAAAAACATTCAGTACTTC
>NA|TRBV30|TRBJ2-7|NA
CAWTWRGVGGYEQYF
TGTGCCTGGACCTGGCGGGGCGTCGGAGGCTACGAGCAGTACTTC
>NA|TRBV4-2|TRBJ2-1|TRBD2
CASSQVELPGLAGVDYNEQFF
TGTGCCAGCAGCCAAGTGGAGTTACCGGGACTAGCGGGAGTTGACTACAATGAGCAGTTCTTC
>NA|TRBV19|TRBJ1-1|NA
CASKQGNTEAFF
TGTGCCAGTAAGCAGGGTAACACTGAAGCTTTCTTT
>NA|TRBV9|TRBJ2-1|NA
CASSVYLASGEQFF
TGTGCCAGCAGCGTTTATCTAGCGTCGGGTGAGCAGTTCTTC
>NA|TRBV4-1|TRBJ2-7|NA
CASSPLGISYEQYF
TGCGCCAGCAGCCCTCTAGGAATATCCTACGAGCAGTACTTC
>NA|TRBV28|TRBJ2-5|NA
CASSFLQETQYF
TGTGCCAGCAGTTTTCTCCAAGAGACCCAGTACTTC
>once|TRBV9|TRBJ2-6|TRBD1
CASSVERDSGTNVLTF
TGTGCCAGCAGCGTAGAGAGGGACAGTGGGACCAACGTCCTGACTTTC
>NA|TRBV5-1|TRBJ1-1|TRBD1
CASSRSGQEAEAFF
TGCGCCAGCAGCCGATCTGGACAGGAGGCTGAAGCTTTCTTT
>NA|TRBV6-6|TRBJ2-7|TRBD1
CASSYSGQGRHEQYF
TGTGCCAGCAGTTACTCGGGACAGGGGCGGCACGAGCAGTACTTC
>NA|TRBV29-1|TRBJ2-3|TRBD1
CSVWVQGARDTQYF
TGCAGCGTCTGGGTACAGGGGGCAAGGGATACGCAGTATTTT
>NA|TRBV2|TRBJ1-2|NA
CASSPGANYGYTF
TGTGCCAGCAGTCCAGGGGCCAACTATGGCTACACCTTC
>NA|TRBV5-6|TRBJ2-7|TRBD2
CASSSRTSGSYEQYF
TGTGCCAGCAGCTCTCGGACTAGCGGGAGTTACGAGCAGTACTTC
>NA|TRBV9|TRBJ2-1|TRBD2
CASSVIAGGLVDEQFF
TGTGCCAGCAGCGTAATAGCGGGGGGGCTCGTCGATGAGCAGTTCTTC
>NA|TRBV9|TRBJ2-1|TRBD2
CASSVLAGGPPGGNEQFF
TGTGCCAGCAGCGTATTAGCGGGAGGTCCCCCGGGGGGCAATGAGCAGTTCTTC
>NA|TRBV28|TRBJ2-3|NA
CASSFSPGSTDTQYF
TGTGCCAGCAGTTTCTCCCCAGGGAGCACAGATACGCAGTATTTT
>NA|TRBV5-1|TRBJ2-5|NA
CASRGGPANQETQYF
TGCGCCAGCAGGGGGGGGCCTGCTAACCAAGAGACCCAGTACTTC
>NA|TRBV7-6|TRBJ1-2|NA
CASSLSGEPGYTF
TGTGCCAGCAGCTTATCAGGGGAACCTGGCTACACCTTC
>NA|TRBV7-7|TRBJ2-1|TRBD1
CASSLMFPNTGGRSSSYNEQFF
TGTGCTAGCAGCTTAATGTTCCCCAATACAGGGGGCAGGAGTAGCTCCTACAATGAGCAGTTCTTC
>NA|TRBV4-1|TRBJ2-4|TRBD2
CASSQVGLAGLYIQYF
TGCGCCAGCAGCCAAGTTGGTCTAGCGGGGTTATACATTCAGTACTTC
>NA|TRBV27|TRBJ1-2|TRBD1
CASSTRDRGLHGYTF
TGTGCCAGCAGTACCCGGGACAGGGGGCTCCATGGCTACACCTTC
>NA|TRBV7-2|TRBJ1-1|NA
CASSLDRPGAYSEAFF
TGTGCCAGCAGCTTAGATAGGCCAGGGGCATACTCTGAAGCTTTCTTT
>few|TRBV18|TRBJ2-1|TRBD1
CASSPRDRVRYNEQFF
TGTGCCAGCTCACCACGGGACAGGGTCCGCTACAATGAGCAGTTCTTC
>NA|TRBV7-9|TRBJ2-7|NA
CASSRQKLDGLQQYF
TGTGCCAGCTCCCGCCAAAAGCTAGACGGCTTACAGCAGTACTTC
>NA|TRBV5-4|TRBJ2-2|TRBD1
CASSLGRDRNTGELFF
TGTGCCAGCAGCTTAGGCCGGGACAGAAACACCGGGGAGCTGTTTTTT
>NA|TRBV27|TRBJ2-1|TRBD2
CASCYGLAGVNEQFF
TGTGCCAGCTGTTATGGACTAGCGGGAGTCAATGAGCAGTTCTTC